Below are 21 T cell receptor beta chains sequenced from a single sample in a study of T-cell reconstitution after alpha-beta-depleted transplantation in children. Construction of the TCRbeta library involved unique molecular identifiers. TCRdb reprocessed the PCR reads via MiXCR and lists one record per CDR3 protein. The data show hundreds of thousands of distinct CDR3 sequences, about 24% seen once. The sequences come from PBMCs, mostly from graft donor cells, collected 360 days after TCRalphabeta/CD19-depleted stem cell transplant. The origin of the receptors is a female patient between 2 and 15 years old who had a stem cell transplant for congenital amegakaryocytic thrombocytopenia, so the T cells may come from the graft donor.

V and J are TRBV21-1 and TRBJ2-1; the table's TRBD1 call for D was not verified on the DNA. TRBV21-1 is recorded as a pseudogene. The CDR3 covers 16 residues. CDR3 coding DNA: TGTGCCAGCAGCAAAGAGAAGACAGGGTCCTACAATGAGCAGTTCTTC. Translated: CASSKEKTGSYNEQFF.

V gene TRBV7-2 combines with J gene TRBJ2-3; possibly TRBD1 or TRBD2 for D (5 bases each). The length of the CDR3 is 16 residues. The germline gives CDR1 SGHTA, CDR2 FQGNSA. V lost 5 bases, J lost 1 base, and 16 bases lay in between. CDR3 in amino acids: CASSVSGTVRTDTQYF. In DNA form, the CDR3 reads TGTGCCAGCAGCGTTTCCGGGACCGTCCGCACAGATACGCAGTATTTT.

This clonotype has just a few counts. This rearrangement joins TRBV11-1 to TRBJ2-1, with TRBD2 matching over 10 bases. With V trimmed by 0 bases and J by 1 base, 12 bases remained unmatched. In germline, CDR1 is SGHAT, CDR2 FQDESV (reference sequence). The CDR3 length is 20 residues. CDR3 DNA sequence: TGTGCCAGCAGCTTAGCGCGTCTGGCTAGCGGGAGTTGGTCCTACAATGAGCAGTTCTTC. It codes for CASSLARLASGSWSYNEQFF.

This chain connects TRBV10-3 to TRBJ2-3; D is uncertain. The V gene lost 10 bases and the J gene lost 4 bases, with 9 bases spanning the gap. Germline V CDR1 and CDR2: ENHRY, SYGVKD. There are 11 residues in the CDR3. The CDR3 DNA follows: TGTGCCAGTAGGTTAGCAGATACGCAGTATTTT. Translation: CASRLADTQYF.

This clonotype was counted at least ten times. The chain joins TRBV12-3 or TRBV12-4 to TRBJ1-1; no clear D gene. Trimming shortened V by 1 base and J by 4 bases, and 13 bases separated the two germline ends. The CDR3 spans 15 residues. The CDR3: CASSLGRQWGTEAFF. The CDR3 region has the DNA TGTGCCAGCAGTTTAGGGCGGCAGTGGGGCACTGAAGCTTTCTTT.

This clonotype was observed a handful of times. The chain combines TRBV18 with TRBJ1-3; no clear D gene. The ends were cut back, 3 bases at V and 3 bases at J, with 9 bases in the middle. The CDR3 has 14 residues. In germline, CDR1 is KGHSH, CDR2 LQKENI. For the CDR3, the DNA is TGTGCCAGCTCACCGCCTCAATTTGGAAACACCATATATTTT. Translation: CASSPPQFGNTIYF.

The genes are TRBV30 and TRBJ2-7; D gene ambiguous. Germline V gene sequence: CDR1 GTSNPN, CDR2 SVGIG (reference sequence). Trimming stripped 5 bases from V and 3 bases from J, with 14 bases between. This CDR3 has 13 amino acids. CDR3 in amino acids: CAWGATYFYEQYF. Written as DNA, the CDR3 is TGTGCCTGGGGAGCCACTTATTTCTACGAGCAGTACTTC. The whole variable domain, remainder taken from reference TRBV30 and TRBJ2-7, is SQTIHQWPATLVQPVGSPLSLECTVEGTSNPNLYWYRQAAGRGLQLLFYSVGIGQISSEVPQNLSASRPQDRQFILSSKKLLLSDSGFYLCAWGATYFYEQYFGPGTRLTVT.

This clonotype came up once. V is TRBV30 and J is TRBJ1-3; D unresolved. The length of the CDR3 is 15 residues. V was clipped by 2 bases and J by 0 bases, with 11 bases between them. Germline V gives CDR1 GTSNPN, CDR2 SVGIG (reference sequence). The CDR3 nucleotides read TGTGCCTGGAGTTCCGGACCTAACTCTGGAAACACCATATATTTT. Protein: CAWSSGPNSGNTIYF.

The V and J genes are TRBV20-1 and TRBJ2-3; the D gene could be TRBD1 or TRBD2 (5 bases each). Germline CDR1 is DFQATT and CDR2 is SNEGSKA (reference sequence). The length of the CDR3 is 17 residues. V lost 0 bases and J 1 base, leaving 17 bases between the germline ends. The CDR3 DNA follows: TGCAGTGCTAGAGATAGTCGGGACCTAGCCCGCACAGATACGCAGTATTTT. This encodes CSARDSRDLARTDTQYF.

This clonotype was detected a few times. J is TRBJ1-1 and V is TRBV20-1; D is undetermined. The CDR3 has 16 amino acids. The V end was cut by 3 bases, the J end by 0 bases, with 17 bases between. Looked up from germline, CDR1 is DFQATT and CDR2 is SNEGSKA (reference sequence). The CDR3 region has the DNA TGCAGTGCTAGTGAGCCCCCAGACCTATTGAACACTGAAGCTTTCTTT. This sequence encodes CSASEPPDLLNTEAFF.

This clonotype came up many times. The chain is built from TRBV4-2 and TRBJ2-1; 11 nucleotides match TRBD2. Per the germline V gene, CDR1 is LGHNA and CDR2 is YNFKEQ. The trim removed 4 bases at V and 7 bases at J, leaving 6 bases unmatched. This CDR3 has 15 residues. As DNA, the CDR3 is TGTGCCAGCAGCCCCCGAGTAGCGGGAGGGAATGAGCAGTTCTTC. It codes for CASSPRVAGGNEQFF.

V and J are TRBV3-1 and TRBJ2-1, with D tentatively TRBD2 (6 bases). V was clipped by 0 bases and J by 2 bases, with 20 bases between them. The CDR3 contains 19 residues. In germline, CDR1 is LGHDT, CDR2 YNNKEL (reference sequence). CDR3 nucleotide sequence: TGTGCCAGCAGCCAAGAACCCTTCAGTGGCGGGATTGCCTACAATGAGCAGTTCTTC. Translation: CASSQEPFSGGIAYNEQFF.

This clonotype was found a few times. This chain connects TRBV11-2 to TRBJ2-3; D not resolved. This CDR3 contains 12 residues. Germline CDR1 is SGHAT and CDR2 is FQNNGV. V was cut by 7 bases and J by 4 bases, with 9 bases left in between. CDR3 region: CASKWGSDTQYF. The CDR3 nucleotides read TGTGCCAGCAAGTGGGGTTCAGATACGCAGTATTTT.

The chain links TRBV21-1 to TRBJ1-3; TRBD1, the table's D call, was not compared with the DNA. TRBV21-1 represents a pseudogene. The CDR3 spans 16 residues. The CDR3 DNA follows: TGTGCCAGCAAGGTGGGGACAGGGCGGAATCGAAACACCATATATTTT. It yields the protein CASKVGTGRNRNTIYF.

This clonotype was counted between two and nine times. The chain uses TRBV11-2 and TRBJ2-4; TRBD2 aligns across 14 bases. Trimming removed 1 base from V and 0 bases from J; junction bases left unmatched: 5. Germline V CDR1 and CDR2: SGHAT, FQNNGV. The CDR3 is 19 residues long. Written as DNA, the CDR3 is TGTGCCAGCAGCTTAGTGGGACTAGCGGGAGTTGGAGCCAAAAACATTCAGTACTTC. It yields the protein CASSLVGLAGVGAKNIQYF.

This clonotype has more than one count but fewer than ten. V and J are TRBV10-3 and TRBJ2-7; D might be TRBD1 or TRBD2, each matching 6 bases. In germline, CDR1 is ENHRY, CDR2 SYGVKD. Trimming shortened V by 3 bases and J by 5 bases, and 23 bases separated the two germline ends. This CDR3 has 17 residues. This CDR3 reads CAISDRLRGIGGHEQYF. CDR3 in DNA: TGTGCCATCAGTGACCGTCTTCGGGGTATCGGGGGCCACGAGCAGTACTTC.

This clonotype has just a few counts. V usage is TRBV11-1 and J usage is TRBJ2-1; possibly TRBD2 for D (6 bases). The CDR3 runs to 13 residues. With 1 base removed from V and 6 bases from J, the gap between germline ends came to 7 bases. CDR1 is SGHAT, CDR2 FQDESV, per germline (reference sequence). The CDR3: CASSLEEGNEQFF. CDR3 nucleotide sequence: TGTGCCAGCAGCTTAGAGGAGGGCAATGAGCAGTTCTTC.

There are a few counts of this clonotype. This chain uses TRBV7-2 with TRBJ2-3; 9 bases agree with TRBD2. Trimming removed 5 bases from V and 0 bases from J; junction bases left unmatched: 9. Per the germline V gene, CDR1 is SGHTA and CDR2 is FQGNSA. This CDR3 comprises 17 residues. The CDR3 is CASSMNPGLASTDTQYF. The CDR3 DNA follows: TGTGCCAGCAGCATGAACCCGGGACTAGCAAGCACAGATACGCAGTATTTT.

This clonotype was observed a few times. J is TRBJ1-1 and V is TRBV29-1; 7 bases line up with TRBD1. The CDR3 totals 14 residues. Germline assignment: CDR1 SQVTM and CDR2 ANQGSEA. J lost 1 base, V lost 1 base, and 3 bases had no gene match. The CDR3 region has the DNA TGCAGCGTTGAAGGCCACAGGGGGAACACTGAAGCTTTCTTT. Protein product: CSVEGHRGNTEAFF.

The chain has TRBV4-1 and TRBJ2-3; 10 bases line up with TRBD2. Germline CDR1 reads MGHRA; CDR2 reads YSYEKL. The CDR3 consists of 18 residues. J was trimmed by 0 bases and V by 1 base; bases with no gene match: 7. The DNA of the CDR3 is TGCGCCAGCAGCCAAGTTCCCCTAGCGGGGGCTAGCACAGATACGCAGTATTTT. Amino acid sequence: CASSQVPLAGASTDTQYF.

This chain connects TRBV29-1 to TRBJ2-1; D remains unclear. The CDR3 covers 12 residues. Trimming cost V 4 bases and J 4 bases, with 8 bases left between them. CDR1 SQVTM and CDR2 ANQGSEA come from the germline V gene. The CDR3 region has the DNA TGCAGCGTTGGCCAGCTGTACAATGAGCAGTTCTTC. This translates into CSVGQLYNEQFF.